The clone carrying this TCR beta chain was seen once. What it binds is unknown. Treatment described: oral pan-JAK inhibitor, 5-10 mg twice daily. The record originates from a study of CD8+ T cells in alopecia areata. Background on the study: Treated patients swallowed 5 to 10 mg of oral tofacitinib twice daily. General study points: Many expanded lesional clones stayed in scalp and blood while on tofacitinib.

Sequencing relied on a cDNA template that was reverse transcribed from extracted RNA. Some clones are missing from TCRdb's copy, which holds only in-frame ones; the method was immunoSEQ multiplex PCR. This sample has about 150,000 clones, with about 59% found just once. V was pared by 5 bases and J by 13 bases, with 14 bases between. The germline CDR1 and CDR2 sequences are SGHVS and FQNEAQ. The CDR3 is 12 residues long. This rearrangement joins TRBV7-8 to TRBJ1-4, with a possible D match to TRBD1 (6 bases). The material was CD8+ T cells sorted from blood, obtained at week 4, from a patient treated with tofacitinib. The clonotype was recovered from a human donor with alopecia areata. CDR3 coding DNA: TGTGCCAGCAGCCCCCAGGGGCCGATACTGTTTTTT. Amino acids: CASSPQGPILFF.